The sequence of this T cell receptor beta chain was determined in a study of blood T cell repertoires in COVID-19. For the study at large: PBMCs, B-cell-depleted T cells, or T cells provided the cDNA or gDNA that made up the material.

Seattle's cohort entered during active infection and was followed longitudinally. Profiled with immunoSEQ multiplex PCR; TCRdb holds only in-frame clones, not every one. In the table there are 250,000 to 300,000 clones, approximately 90% of which are singletons. The ends lost 5 bases at V and 5 bases at J; junction bases unmatched: 7. The CDR3 extends over 15 amino acids. CDR1 is SEHNR, CDR2 FQNEAQ, per germline (reference sequence). This TCR came from a woman in her thirties with COVID-19, enrolled during active disease. This chain links TRBV7-9 with TRBJ2-2, with 8 bases matching TRBD1. Sequenced input: peripheral blood. CDR3 DNA: TGTGCCAGCAGCCACGGGACAGGCCCAACCGGGGAGCTGTTTTTT. Its protein product is CASSHGTGPTGELFF.